This TCR beta chain was found in a study of blood T cell repertoires in COVID-19. Study context: Sites in the United States, Italy and Spain provided acute and convalescent COVID-19 samples. From T cells, B-cell-depleted T cells, or PBMCs came the material, which was cDNA or gDNA.

Germline-derived CDR1 and CDR2 are SGHKS and YYEKEE (reference sequence). The CDR3 has 17 amino acids. Trimming removed 7 bases from V and 3 bases from J; junction bases left unmatched: 15. Original methodology: Counts of nucleated cells, estimated from reference gene primer amplification, were obtained. Only in-frame clones appear in the TCRdb table, and some are missing; sequencing was by immunoSEQ multiplex PCR. V and J calls and clone size are copied from that table; D and trimming were computed from the DNA. The top ten hold around 1.8% of the sample, which has under 300,000 clones, 90% to 95% seen once.

The chain combines TRBV5-5 with TRBJ2-2; the match to TRBD2 covers 7 bases. This clonotype originated in a woman between 18 and 30 years old who had recovered from COVID-19. The sample taken for sequencing was PBMCs or T cells enriched from blood (not recorded which). DNA for the CDR3: TGTGCCAGCCGGGTTGGCGGGGGTAGCGGTTACACCGGGGAGCTGTTTTTT. It codes for CASRVGGGSGYTGELFF. Full variable domain (missing parts from reference TRBV5-5 and TRBJ2-2): DAGVTQSPTHLIKTRGQQVTLRCSPISGHKSVSWYQQVLGQGPQFIFQYYEKEERGRGNFPDRFSARQFPNYSSELNVNALLLGDSALYLCASRVGGGSGYTGELFFGEGSRLTVL.